This TCR beta chain was sequenced in a study of CD8+ T cells in alopecia areata. CDR3 length: 14 amino acids. V dropped 6 bases and J dropped 7 bases, with 19 bases sitting between them. The germline CDR1 and CDR2 sequences are MNHEY and SVGAGI. The sample's treatment: oral pan-JAK inhibitor, 5-10 mg twice daily. cDNA serving as the sequencing template came from extracted, reverse transcribed RNA. Profiling relied on immunoSEQ multiplex PCR, and the TCRdb table lists in-frame clones only, not all of them. The sample has about 160,000 clones, less than 80% seen once. The receptor was isolated from a human donor with alopecia areata. The chain employs TRBV6-5 and TRBJ2-7; no definite D call. Sequencing was performed on CD4+ T cells sorted from blood, taken at week 24, from a patient treated with tofacitinib. CDR3 loop: CASRTPWGTGEQYF. In nucleotides, the CDR3 is TGTGCCAGCAGAACCCCTTGGGGTACTGGGGAGCAGTACTTC.